The 10 T cell receptor beta chains in this list originate from one sample, sequenced in a study of cytomegalovirus exposure and HLA in healthy donors (dated by TCRdb to the late 2010s). Libraries were prepared through the immunoSEQ multiplex PCR assay. For the multiplex PCR, a mixture combining 60 forward primers for TCR Vbeta segments and 13 reverse primers for TCR Jbeta segments was used. The immuneACCESS repertoire file appears here via TCRdb, limited to in-frame rearrangements. These files lack a portion of the clones; in checked studies, under half of the deficit traces to unresolved V genes, and the cause of the others is not known. The sample contains approximately 99,000 clones, around 81% of them found a single time. 5.2% of the sample is in the top ten clones. Sequenced input: PBMCs. Source of these receptors: a man between 35 and 55 years old in good health and CMV-seropositive.

The chain employs TRBV5-1 and TRBJ1-3; 7 nucleotides agree with TRBD1. Trimming cost V 5 bases and J 2 bases; bases outside gene matches: 4. Germline V gives CDR1 SGHRS, CDR2 YFSETQ. This CDR3 is 14 amino acids long. CDR3 nucleotides: TGCGCCAGCAGTGAGACAGGGACTGGAAACACCATATATTTT. Translating gives CASSETGTGNTIYF.

This clone has only a few counts. The chain combines TRBV5-8 with TRBJ1-2, with unresolved D. CDR1 and CDR2 from the germline V gene are SGHTS and YDEGEE. V was trimmed by 0 bases and J by 4 bases, leaving 13 bases between them. This CDR3 spans 15 amino acids. In DNA form, the CDR3 reads TGTGCCAGCAGCTTGGTCGTGGACTCACCCTATGGCTACACCTTC. Its protein is CASSLVVDSPYGYTF.

Worth noting for this clone: Distinct nucleotide sequences in the sample also encode this CDR3. The J gene is TRBJ1-1, the V gene TRBV5-1; D remains ambiguous. CDR1 SGHRS and CDR2 YFSETQ come from the germline V gene. This CDR3 comprises 14 residues. Trimming shortened V by 0 bases and J by 4 bases, and 10 bases separated the two germline ends. This CDR3 reads CASSLAGEGTEAFF. The CDR3 coding sequence is TGCGCCAGCAGCTTGGCGGGAGAGGGCACTGAAGCTTTCTTT.

The chain has TRBV18 and TRBJ2-5; the match to TRBD1 covers 8 bases. V shed 6 bases and J 2 bases; nucleotides not matched to a gene: 5. The CDR3 is 14 amino acids. Germline V gives CDR1 KGHSH, CDR2 LQKENI. CDR3 in DNA: TGTGCCAGCTCTCGGGACAGGAGTCAAGAGACCCAGTACTTC. This translates into CASSRDRSQETQYF.

The chain carries TRBV9 and TRBJ1-1; TRBD1 is a possible D gene (5 bases). Per the germline V gene, CDR1 is SGDLS and CDR2 is YYNGEE. This CDR3 comprises 12 residues. V was shortened by 4 bases and J by 7 bases, with 11 bases between the two germline ends. The CDR3 DNA sequence: TGTGCCAGCAGCACGCCAGGGATTGAAGCTTTCTTT. It specifies CASSTPGIEAFF.

The CDR3 nucleotides read TGCGCCAGCAGGGTTAGCGGGGGGCCCACAGATACGCAGTATTTT. It is translated as CASRVSGGPTDTQYF. V gene TRBV5-1 combines with J gene TRBJ2-3; the match to TRBD2 covers 10 bases. Germline CDR1 SGHRS, CDR2 YFSETQ. The J segment lost 2 bases and the V segment lost 5 bases, leaving 5 bases of the junction unmatched. The CDR3 has 15 amino acids.

The J gene is TRBJ2-1, the V gene TRBV29-1; possible D gene TRBD1, 5 bases. Trimming took off 1 base at V and 0 bases at J, with 10 bases between the two ends. CDR3 length: 15 amino acids. Germline V lookup: CDR1 SQVTM, CDR2 ANQGSEA. This CDR3 reads CSVEGGQSSYNEQFF. DNA of the CDR3: TGCAGCGTTGAAGGGGGCCAAAGCTCCTACAATGAGCAGTTCTTC.

V usage is TRBV9 and J usage is TRBJ2-5; 9 bases map to TRBD2. CDR1 is SGDLS and CDR2 is YYNGEE in the germline V gene. J was trimmed by 2 bases and V by 0 bases; bases with no gene match: 8. The CDR3 is 17 residues long. CDR3 loop: CASSVAAWAGGQETQYF. CDR3 bases: TGTGCCAGCAGCGTAGCTGCGTGGGCGGGAGGGCAAGAGACCCAGTACTTC.

V and J are TRBV7-9 and TRBJ2-7; 10 nucleotides match TRBD2. The CDR3 sequence is 14 residues long. Germline trimming cut 3 bases from V and 4 bases from J; bases unmatched to any gene: 3. Germline-derived CDR1 and CDR2 are SEHNR and FQNEAQ (reference sequence). CDR3 sequence (DNA): TGTGCCAGCAGCTTTAGCGGGGGGAGGTACGAGCAGTACTTC. Protein: CASSFSGGRYEQYF.

The V call is TRBV7-2, the J call TRBJ1-1; D is unresolved. The CDR3 has 14 residues. V lost 7 bases and J lost 1, with 13 bases in between. Germline-derived CDR1 and CDR2 are SGHTA and FQGNSA. The CDR3 reads CASTLSPENTEAFF. In nucleotides, the CDR3 is TGTGCCAGCACCCTTAGCCCTGAGAACACTGAAGCTTTCTTT.